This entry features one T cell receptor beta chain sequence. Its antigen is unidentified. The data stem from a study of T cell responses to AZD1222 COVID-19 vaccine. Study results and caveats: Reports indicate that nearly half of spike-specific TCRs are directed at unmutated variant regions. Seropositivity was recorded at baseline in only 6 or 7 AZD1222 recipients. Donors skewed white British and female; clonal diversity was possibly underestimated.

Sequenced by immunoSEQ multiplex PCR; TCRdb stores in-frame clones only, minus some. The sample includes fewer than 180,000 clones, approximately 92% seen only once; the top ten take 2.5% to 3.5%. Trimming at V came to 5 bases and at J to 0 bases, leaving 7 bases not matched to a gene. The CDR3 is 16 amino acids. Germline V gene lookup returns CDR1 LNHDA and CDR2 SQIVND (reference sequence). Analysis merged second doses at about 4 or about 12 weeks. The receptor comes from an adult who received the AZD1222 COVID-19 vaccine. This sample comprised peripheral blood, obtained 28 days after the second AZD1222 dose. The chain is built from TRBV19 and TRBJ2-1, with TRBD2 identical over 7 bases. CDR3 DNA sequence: TGTGCCAGTAGTTGGGGCGGGAGCGCCTCCTACAATGAGCAGTTCTTC. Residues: CASSWGGSASYNEQFF.